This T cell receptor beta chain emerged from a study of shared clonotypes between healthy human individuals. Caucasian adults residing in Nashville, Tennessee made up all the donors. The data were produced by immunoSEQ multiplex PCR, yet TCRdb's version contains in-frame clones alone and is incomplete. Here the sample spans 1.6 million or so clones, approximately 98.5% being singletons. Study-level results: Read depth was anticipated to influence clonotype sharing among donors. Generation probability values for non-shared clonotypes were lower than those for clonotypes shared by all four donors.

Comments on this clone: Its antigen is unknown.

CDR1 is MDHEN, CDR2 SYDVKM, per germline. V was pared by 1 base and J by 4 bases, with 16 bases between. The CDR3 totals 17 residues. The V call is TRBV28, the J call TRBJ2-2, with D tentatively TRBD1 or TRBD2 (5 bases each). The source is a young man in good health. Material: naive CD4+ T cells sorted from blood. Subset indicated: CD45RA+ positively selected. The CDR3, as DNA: TGTGCCAGCAGTTTATTGTTGGGGCCGGCGGGCACCGGGGAGCTGTTTTTT. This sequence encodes CASSLLLGPAGTGELFF.